This is a list of T cell receptor beta chains from one sample in a study of Graves' ophthalmopathy and Graves' hyperthyroidism. TCRdb re-derived calls from the multiplex PCR reads in MiXCR, one entry per CDR3 protein. Of about 390,000 distinct CDR3 sequences detected, 17% appear once; the ten largest clones hold 2% to 3%. Sample: peripheral blood. The receptors derive from an adult woman with stable Graves' hyperthyroidism. Each CDR3 is given with its conserved first and last residue. The D gene is left open where the match is weak. Clone size is shown for a subset of rows, as once, few, many or a class of expanded clone.

V gene	D gene	clone size	J gene	CDR3 protein	CDR3 DNA
TRBV6-1	TRBD2	many	TRBJ2-2	CASRWTSVGTGELFF	TGTGCCAGCAGGTGGACTAGCGTTGGCACCGGGGAGCTGTTTTTT
TRBV20-1	NA	many	TRBJ2-7	CSASSHPLYEQYF	TGCAGTGCTAGCAGTCACCCCCTGTACGAGCAGTACTTC
TRBV10-3	NA	many	TRBJ2-3	CAISEEDTQYF	TGTGCCATCAGTGAAGAGGATACGCAGTATTTT
TRBV29-1	TRBD2	few	TRBJ2-2	CSAAGLAGGLGTGELFF	TGCAGCGCTGCGGGACTAGCGGGAGGGCTCGGCACCGGGGAGCTGTTTTTT
TRBV6-5	NA	many	TRBJ1-5	CASSPLTGNQPQHF	TGTGCCAGCAGTCCCCTGACAGGCAATCAGCCCCAGCATTTT
TRBV24-1	TRBD1	many	TRBJ2-5	CATSETTGFLETQYF	TGTGCCACCAGTGAAACGACAGGGTTCTTGGAGACCCAGTACTTC
TRBV28	TRBD1	many	TRBJ2-5	CASSSNRGTRETQYF	TGTGCCAGCAGTTCGAACAGGGGAACACGGGAGACCCAGTACTTC
TRBV4-3	NA	few	TRBJ1-1	CASSQDGKGNTEAFF	TGCGCCAGCAGCCAAGATGGGAAGGGGAACACTGAAGCTTTCTTT
TRBV12-3/TRBV12-4	TRBD1	many	TRBJ2-2	CASSPRTGGNTGELFF	TGTGCCAGCAGTCCGCGGACAGGGGGCAACACCGGGGAGCTGTTTTTT
TRBV12-5	NA	many	TRBJ1-1	CASGLAGRAQTDTEAFF	TGTGCTAGTGGTTTGGCCGGGCGCGCCCAAACGGACACTGAAGCTTTCTTT
TRBV20-1	TRBD2	many	TRBJ2-2	CSAPTSGNGGTGELFF	TGCAGTGCCCCGACTAGCGGGAATGGAGGGACCGGGGAGCTGTTTTTT
TRBV24-1	NA	many	TRBJ2-2	CATSDSRGYTGELFF	TGTGCCACCAGTGATTCCAGGGGTTACACCGGGGAGCTGTTTTTT
TRBV4-1	NA	few	TRBJ1-1	CASSQDYRGMNTEAFF	TGCGCCAGCAGCCAAGATTATCGGGGGATGAACACTGAAGCTTTCTTT
TRBV11-2	NA	many	TRBJ2-7	CASSLLMSQDSSYEQYF	TGTGCCAGCAGCTTATTAATGTCGCAGGACTCCTCCTACGAGCAGTACTTC
TRBV12-3/TRBV12-4	NA	many	TRBJ2-5	CASSSLETVHEDQETQYF	TGTGCCAGCAGTTCCCTCGAGACTGTACACGAAGACCAAGAGACCCAGTACTTC
TRBV15	NA	few	TRBJ2-4	CATSRVGGGRDIHYF	TGTGCCACCAGCAGAGTGGGAGGGGGCAGAGACATTCATTACTTC
TRBV2	TRBD1	many	TRBJ2-5	CASRRQGRETQYF	TGTGCCAGCAGGAGACAGGGGAGAGAGACCCAGTACTTC
TRBV7-3	TRBD2	many	TRBJ2-3	CASSQGAGWDTQYF	TGTGCCAGCAGCCAGGGAGCGGGATGGGATACGCAGTATTTT
TRBV27	NA	many	TRBJ1-2	CASSLAGQYYGYTF	TGTGCCAGCAGTCTGGCAGGGCAATACTATGGCTACACCTTC
TRBV5-5	NA	many	TRBJ2-7	CASSSFERGYEQYF	TGTGCCAGCAGTTCGTTCGAAAGGGGTTACGAGCAGTACTTC
TRBV6-2/TRBV6-3	NA	NA	TRBJ1-1	CASSPLGWLSPEAFF	TGTGCCAGCAGTCCGTTGGGGTGGCTTAGTCCTGAAGCTTTCTTT
TRBV19	TRBD2	many	TRBJ2-1	CASSLGTSGYNEQFF	TGTGCCAGTAGTTTAGGGACTAGCGGGTACAATGAGCAGTTCTTC
TRBV20-1	NA	many	TRBJ2-7	CSARAASSSYEQYF	TGCAGTGCTAGAGCCGCTAGCAGCTCCTACGAGCAGTACTTC
TRBV6-5	NA	many	TRBJ1-1	CASIKVGNTEAFF	TGTGCCAGCATTAAAGTTGGGAACACTGAAGCTTTCTTT
TRBV20-1	NA	many	TRBJ2-5	CSASAEQETQYF	TGCAGTGCTAGTGCAGAACAAGAGACCCAGTACTTC
TRBV15	NA	many	TRBJ2-7	CATSRAAVYEQYF	TGTGCCACCAGCAGAGCGGCGGTCTACGAGCAGTACTTC
TRBV27	NA	NA	TRBJ1-1	CASSWTSNTDAFF	TGTGCCAGCAGTTGGACTTCGAACACTGATGCTTTCTTT
TRBV30	NA	many	TRBJ1-1	CAWSSGNTEAFF	TGTGCCTGGAGTTCAGGGAACACTGAAGCTTTCTTT
TRBV9	NA	few	TRBJ2-7	CASSSQPELTYEQYF	TGTGCCAGCAGCAGCCAGCCTGAGTTAACCTACGAGCAGTACTTC
TRBV6-5	TRBD1	many	TRBJ2-7	CATRRDRATYEQYF	TGTGCCACCAGGCGGGACAGGGCTACCTACGAGCAGTACTTC
TRBV3-1	NA	few	TRBJ2-2	CAAGAPGELFF	TGTGCCGCCGGAGCCCCCGGGGAGCTGTTTTTT
TRBV28	TRBD1	NA	TRBJ2-2	CASTWDRVVTGELFF	TGTGCCAGCACCTGGGACAGGGTTGTGACCGGGGAGCTGTTTTTT
TRBV27	NA	NA	TRBJ2-7	CASSLFGGEDEQYF	TGTGCCAGCAGTTTATTTGGGGGAGAAGACGAGCAGTACTTC
TRBV7-2	NA	many	TRBJ1-2	CASSSQLQGPYGYTF	TGTGCCAGCAGCTCTCAATTGCAGGGCCCCTATGGCTACACCTTC
TRBV6-6	TRBD1	many	TRBJ1-5	CASSHGTGLSRLGNQPQHF	TGTGCCAGCAGTCACGGGACAGGACTCTCCCGGCTCGGCAATCAGCCCCAGCATTTT
TRBV9	NA	few	TRBJ1-1	CASLLSYGLSHLPGLGNTEAFF	TGTGCCAGCCTTCTTAGCTACGGGCTATCTCATCTCCCCGGTCTAGGAAACACTGAAGCTTTCTTT
TRBV12-3/TRBV12-4	TRBD2	NA	TRBJ2-1	CASSLVGGSLYNEQFF	TGTGCCAGCAGTTTAGTAGGCGGGAGTCTTTACAATGAGCAGTTCTTC
TRBV6-1	NA	NA	TRBJ1-2	CASSLGGDAGYGYTF	TGTGCCAGCAGCCTAGGGGGGGACGCCGGCTATGGCTACACCTTC
TRBV11-1	TRBD1	many	TRBJ1-5	CASSPWTGGADQPQHF	TGTGCCAGCAGCCCCTGGACAGGGGGAGCCGATCAGCCCCAGCATTTT
TRBV18	NA	many	TRBJ2-2	CASSPPLTTGELFF	TGTGCCAGCTCACCACCGCTGACCACCGGGGAGCTGTTTTTT
TRBV4-1	NA	many	TRBJ2-5	CASSQEGYSQETQYF	TGCGCCAGCAGCCAAGAGGGGTACTCACAAGAGACCCAGTACTTC
TRBV19	NA	many	TRBJ2-7	CATKDSSYEQYF	TGTGCCACCAAGGACAGTTCCTACGAGCAGTACTTC
TRBV28	TRBD1	many	TRBJ1-6	CASGSGTASFHF	TGTGCCAGCGGGTCCGGGACAGCGAGCTTTCACTTT
TRBV2	TRBD2	NA	TRBJ2-5	CASKVAGGEETQYF	TGTGCCAGCAAAGTTGCGGGAGGGGAGGAGACCCAGTACTTC
TRBV19	NA	NA	TRBJ1-2	CASSRGDGSYGYTF	TGTGCCAGTAGCCGGGGGGACGGGAGCTATGGCTACACCTTC
TRBV28	NA	NA	TRBJ1-3	CASSLCGNTIYF	TGTGCCAGCAGTTTATGTGGAAACACCATATATTTT
TRBV28	TRBD2	NA	TRBJ2-7	CASSPTGTSGSGEQYF	TGTGCCAGCAGTCCTACCGGGACTAGCGGGAGTGGGGAGCAGTACTTC
TRBV11-1	TRBD1	many	TRBJ2-7	CASSRPSDREFYEQYF	TGTGCCAGCAGCCGACCGTCGGACAGGGAATTTTACGAGCAGTACTTC
TRBV27	NA	NA	TRBJ2-7	CASSSLQGAYEQYF	TGTGCCAGCAGTTCCCTACAGGGCGCCTACGAGCAGTACTTC
TRBV12-3/TRBV12-4	NA	many	TRBJ1-5	CASSFSSAGPHQPQHF	TGTGCCAGCAGTTTTTCCTCGGCAGGGCCTCATCAGCCCCAGCATTTT
TRBV24-1	NA	many	TRBJ1-2	CATSPGPDVSYGYTF	TGTGCCACCAGTCCCGGACCGGACGTGTCCTATGGCTACACCTTC
TRBV6-5	NA	many	TRBJ1-2	CASTQGLIYGYTF	TGTGCCAGCACGCAGGGGCTAATCTATGGCTACACCTTC
TRBV5-1	NA	many	TRBJ1-1	CASSLEDGSTEAFF	TGCGCCAGCAGCTTGGAGGATGGCAGCACTGAAGCTTTCTTT
TRBV19	NA	NA	TRBJ2-7	CASARGFTSYEQYF	TGTGCCAGCGCACGAGGGTTTACCTCCTACGAGCAGTACTTC
TRBV15	NA	many	TRBJ2-2	CATSRVVLWNTGELFF	TGTGCCACCAGCAGAGTAGTGCTTTGGAACACCGGGGAGCTGTTTTTT
TRBV5-5	TRBD1	many	TRBJ1-2	CASSLFQGADGYTF	TGTGCCAGCAGCTTGTTTCAGGGGGCAGACGGCTACACCTTC
TRBV10-3	NA	many	TRBJ1-1	CAISESGKTTGEAFF	TGTGCCATCAGTGAGTCTGGGAAAACGACGGGAGAAGCTTTCTTT
TRBV19	NA	once	TRBJ2-2	CASQGQGWNTGELFF	TGTGCCAGCCAAGGCCAAGGTTGGAACACCGGGGAGCTGTTTTTT
TRBV4-3	NA	few	TRBJ2-2	CASSQVRRSANTGELFF	TGCGCCAGCAGCCAAGTTCGGCGGAGCGCGAACACCGGGGAGCTGTTTTTT
TRBV4-2	NA	NA	TRBJ1-2	CASSQGTGNGYTF	TGTGCCAGCAGCCAGGGTACAGGGAATGGCTACACCTTC